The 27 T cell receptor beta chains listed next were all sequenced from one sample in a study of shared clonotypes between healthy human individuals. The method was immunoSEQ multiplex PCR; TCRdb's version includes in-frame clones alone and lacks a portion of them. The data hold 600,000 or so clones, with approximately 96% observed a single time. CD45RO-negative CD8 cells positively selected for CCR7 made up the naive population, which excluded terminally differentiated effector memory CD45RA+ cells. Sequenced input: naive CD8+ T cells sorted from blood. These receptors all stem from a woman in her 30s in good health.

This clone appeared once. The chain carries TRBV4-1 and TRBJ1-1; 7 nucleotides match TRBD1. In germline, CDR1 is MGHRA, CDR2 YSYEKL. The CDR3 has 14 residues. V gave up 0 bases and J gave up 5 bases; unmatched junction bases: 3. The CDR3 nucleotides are TGCGCCAGCAGCCAAGAACAGGGGAGGACTGAAGCTTTCTTT. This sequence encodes CASSQEQGRTEAFF.

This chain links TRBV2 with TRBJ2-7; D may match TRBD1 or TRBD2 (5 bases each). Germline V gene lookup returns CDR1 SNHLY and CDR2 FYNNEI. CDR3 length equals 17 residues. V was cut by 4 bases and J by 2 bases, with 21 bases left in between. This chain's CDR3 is CASSGKGSWTAPYEQYF. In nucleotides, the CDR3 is TGTGCCAGCAGTGGAAAGGGGTCGTGGACTGCCCCCTACGAGCAGTACTTC.

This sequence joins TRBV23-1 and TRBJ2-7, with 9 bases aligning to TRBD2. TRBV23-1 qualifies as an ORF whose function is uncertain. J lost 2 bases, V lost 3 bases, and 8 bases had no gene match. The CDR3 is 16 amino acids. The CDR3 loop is CASSHCGLAIPYEQYF. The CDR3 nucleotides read TGCGCCAGCAGTCACTGCGGACTAGCGATTCCCTACGAGCAGTACTTC.

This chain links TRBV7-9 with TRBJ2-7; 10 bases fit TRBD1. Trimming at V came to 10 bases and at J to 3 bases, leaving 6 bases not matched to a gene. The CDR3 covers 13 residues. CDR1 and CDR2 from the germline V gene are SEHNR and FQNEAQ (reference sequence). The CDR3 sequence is CAIFGDRGYEQYF. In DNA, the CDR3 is TGTGCCATCTTTGGGGACAGGGGCTACGAGCAGTACTTC.

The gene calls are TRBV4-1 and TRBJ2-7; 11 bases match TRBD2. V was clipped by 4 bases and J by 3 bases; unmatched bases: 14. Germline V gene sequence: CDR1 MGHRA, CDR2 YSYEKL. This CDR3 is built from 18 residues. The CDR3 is CASSPGTSGQGGVYEQYF. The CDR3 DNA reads TGCGCCAGCAGCCCCGGGACTAGCGGACAAGGGGGGGTCTACGAGCAGTACTTC.

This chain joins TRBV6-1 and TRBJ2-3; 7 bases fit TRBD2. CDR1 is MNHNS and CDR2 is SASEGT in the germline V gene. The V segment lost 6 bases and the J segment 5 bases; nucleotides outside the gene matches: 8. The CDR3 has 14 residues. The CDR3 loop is CASREAGAGDTQYF. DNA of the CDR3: TGTGCCAGCAGGGAGGCGGGAGCGGGAGATACGCAGTATTTT.

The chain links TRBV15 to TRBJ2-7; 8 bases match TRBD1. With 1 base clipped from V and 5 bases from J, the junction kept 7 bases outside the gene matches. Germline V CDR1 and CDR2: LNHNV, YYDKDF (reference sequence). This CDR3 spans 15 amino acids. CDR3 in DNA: TGTGCCACCAGCAGAGTCCCCGGGACAGGTAACGAGCAGTACTTC. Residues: CATSRVPGTGNEQYF.

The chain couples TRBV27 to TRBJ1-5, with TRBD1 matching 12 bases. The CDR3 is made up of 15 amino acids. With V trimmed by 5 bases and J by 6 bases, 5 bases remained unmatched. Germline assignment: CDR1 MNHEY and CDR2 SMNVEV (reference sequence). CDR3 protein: CASSGGTGGFQPQHF. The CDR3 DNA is TGTGCCAGCAGTGGAGGGACAGGGGGCTTTCAGCCCCAGCATTTT.

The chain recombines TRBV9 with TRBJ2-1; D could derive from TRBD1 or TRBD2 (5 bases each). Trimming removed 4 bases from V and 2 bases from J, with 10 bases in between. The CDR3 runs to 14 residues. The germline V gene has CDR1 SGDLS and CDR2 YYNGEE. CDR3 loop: CASSRDGPYNEQFF. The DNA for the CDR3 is TGTGCCAGCAGCCGGGACGGACCCTACAATGAGCAGTTCTTC.

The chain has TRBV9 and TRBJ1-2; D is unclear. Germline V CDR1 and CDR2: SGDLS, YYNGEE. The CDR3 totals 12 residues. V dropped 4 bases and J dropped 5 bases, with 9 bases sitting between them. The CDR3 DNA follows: TGTGCCAGCAGCCTTCCAGTGTATGGCTACACCTTC. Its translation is CASSLPVYGYTF.

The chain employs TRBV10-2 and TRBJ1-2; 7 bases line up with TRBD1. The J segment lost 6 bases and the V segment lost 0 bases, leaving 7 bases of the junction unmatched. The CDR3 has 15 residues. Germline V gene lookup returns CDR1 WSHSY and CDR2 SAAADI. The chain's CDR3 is CASSESLTGQNGYTF. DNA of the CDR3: TGCGCCAGCAGTGAGTCCCTGACAGGGCAAAATGGCTACACCTTC.

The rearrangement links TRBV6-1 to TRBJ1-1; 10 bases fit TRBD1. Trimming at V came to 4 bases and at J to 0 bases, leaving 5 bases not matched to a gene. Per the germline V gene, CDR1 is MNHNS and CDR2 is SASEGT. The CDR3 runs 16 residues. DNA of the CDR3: TGTGCCAGCAGTGTGAGACAGGGGGCTATGAACACTGAAGCTTTCTTT. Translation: CASSVRQGAMNTEAFF.

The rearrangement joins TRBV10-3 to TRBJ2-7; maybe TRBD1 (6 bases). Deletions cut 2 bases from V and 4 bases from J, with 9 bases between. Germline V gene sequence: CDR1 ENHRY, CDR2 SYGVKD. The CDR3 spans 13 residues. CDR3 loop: CAISEGRGYEQYF. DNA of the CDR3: TGTGCCATCAGTGAGGGCAGGGGATACGAGCAGTACTTC.

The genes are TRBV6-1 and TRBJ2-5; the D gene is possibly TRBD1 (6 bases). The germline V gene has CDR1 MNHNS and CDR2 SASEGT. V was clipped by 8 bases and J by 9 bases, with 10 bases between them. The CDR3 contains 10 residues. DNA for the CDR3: TGTGCCAGCGGGGGCCCGGCCCAGTACTTC. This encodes CASGGPAQYF.

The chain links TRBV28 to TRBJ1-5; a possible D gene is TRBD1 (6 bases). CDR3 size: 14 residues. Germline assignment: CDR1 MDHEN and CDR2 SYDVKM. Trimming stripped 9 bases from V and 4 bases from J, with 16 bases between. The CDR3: CARGGQPQNQPQHF. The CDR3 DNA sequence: TGTGCCAGAGGTGGACAGCCCCAAAATCAGCCCCAGCATTTT.

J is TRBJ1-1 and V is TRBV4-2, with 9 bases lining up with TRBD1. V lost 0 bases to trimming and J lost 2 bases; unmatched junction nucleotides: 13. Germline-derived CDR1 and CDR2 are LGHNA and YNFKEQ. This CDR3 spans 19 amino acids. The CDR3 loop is CASSQDRPGTGIANTEAFF. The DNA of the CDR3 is TGTGCCAGCAGCCAAGATCGGCCCGGGACAGGGATTGCAAACACTGAAGCTTTCTTT.

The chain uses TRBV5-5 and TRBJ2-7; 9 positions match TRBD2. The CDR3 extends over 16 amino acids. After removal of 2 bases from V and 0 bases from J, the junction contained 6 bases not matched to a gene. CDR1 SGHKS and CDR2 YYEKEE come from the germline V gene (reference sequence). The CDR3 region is CASSFLRLADSYEQYF. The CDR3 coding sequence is TGTGCCAGCAGCTTCTTGAGACTAGCGGACTCCTACGAGCAGTACTTC.

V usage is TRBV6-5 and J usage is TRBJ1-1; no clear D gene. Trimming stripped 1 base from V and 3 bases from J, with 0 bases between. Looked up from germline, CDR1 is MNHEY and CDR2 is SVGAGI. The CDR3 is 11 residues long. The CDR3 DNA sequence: TGTGCCAGCAGTTACTACACTGAAGCTTTCTTT. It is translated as CASSYYTEAFF.

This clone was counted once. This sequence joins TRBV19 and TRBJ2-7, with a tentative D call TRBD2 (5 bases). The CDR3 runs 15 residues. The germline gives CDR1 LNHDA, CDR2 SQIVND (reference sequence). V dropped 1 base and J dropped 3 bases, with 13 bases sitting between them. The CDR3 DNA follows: TGTGCCAGTAGTATAGTCGAAGGAGGATTCTACGAGCAGTACTTC. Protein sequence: CASSIVEGGFYEQYF. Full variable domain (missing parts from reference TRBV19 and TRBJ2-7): DGGITQSPKYLFRKEGQNVTLSCEQNLNHDAMYWYRQDPGQGLRLIYYSQIVNDFQKGDIAEGYSVSREKKESFPLTVTSAQKNPTAFYLCASSIVEGGFYEQYFGPGTRLTVT.

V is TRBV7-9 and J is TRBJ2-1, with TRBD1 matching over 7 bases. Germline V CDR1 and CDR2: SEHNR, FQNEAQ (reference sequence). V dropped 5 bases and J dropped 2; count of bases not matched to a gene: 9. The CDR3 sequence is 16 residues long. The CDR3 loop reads CASSPRQGIAYNEQFF. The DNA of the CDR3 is TGTGCCAGCAGCCCCCGACAGGGCATAGCCTACAATGAGCAGTTCTTC.

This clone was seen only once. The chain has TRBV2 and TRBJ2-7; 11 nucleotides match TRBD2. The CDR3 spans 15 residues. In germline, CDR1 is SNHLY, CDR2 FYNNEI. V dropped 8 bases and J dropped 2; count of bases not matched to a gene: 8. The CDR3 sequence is CASRQTSGTTYEQYF. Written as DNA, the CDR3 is TGTGCCAGCCGTCAGACTAGCGGGACTACCTACGAGCAGTACTTC. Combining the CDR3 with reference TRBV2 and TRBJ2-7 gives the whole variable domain EPEVTQTPSHQVTQMGQEVILRCVPISNHLYFYWYRQILGQKVEFLVSFYNNEISEKSEIFDDQFSVERPDGSNFTLKIRSTKLEDSAMYFCASRQTSGTTYEQYFGPGTRLTVT.

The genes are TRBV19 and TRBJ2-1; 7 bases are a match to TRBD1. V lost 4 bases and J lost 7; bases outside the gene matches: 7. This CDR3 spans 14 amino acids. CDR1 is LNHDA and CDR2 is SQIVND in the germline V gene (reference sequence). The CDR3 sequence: CASSKGQLRNEQFF. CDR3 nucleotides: TGTGCCAGTAGTAAGGGACAGTTAAGGAATGAGCAGTTCTTC.

The CDR3 region is CASSTGQRRGEAFF. The DNA for the CDR3 is TGTGCCAGCAGCACCGGACAGAGACGGGGGGAAGCTTTCTTT. This sequence joins TRBV6-5 and TRBJ1-1; weak D call: TRBD1 (6 bases). CDR1 and CDR2 from the germline V gene are MNHEY and SVGAGI. V was trimmed by 6 bases and J by 8 bases, leaving 19 bases between them. This CDR3 is built from 14 residues.

CDR3: CASSLGAGDYEQYF. The CDR3 DNA is TGTGCCAGCAGCTTAGGGGCAGGAGACTACGAGCAGTACTTC. The chain is built from TRBV7-9 and TRBJ2-5; no firm D call. The end of the DNA is better explained by TRBJ2-7, so the J call may be wrong. The germline V gene has CDR1 SEHNR and CDR2 FQNEAQ (reference sequence). This CDR3 comprises 14 residues.

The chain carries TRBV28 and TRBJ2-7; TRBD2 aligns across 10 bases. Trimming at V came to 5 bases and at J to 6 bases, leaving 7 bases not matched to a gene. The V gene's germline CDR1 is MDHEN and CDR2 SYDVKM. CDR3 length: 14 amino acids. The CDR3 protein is CASSPLAGVGEQYF. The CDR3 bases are TGTGCCAGCAGTCCCCTAGCGGGAGTCGGCGAGCAGTACTTC.

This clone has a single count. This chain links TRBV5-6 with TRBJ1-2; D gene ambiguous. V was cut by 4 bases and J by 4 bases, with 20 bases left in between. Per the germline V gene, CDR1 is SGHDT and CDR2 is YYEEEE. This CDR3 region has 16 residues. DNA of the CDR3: TGTGCCAGCAGCCTACAGAGCGGGCGCGGGCCCTATGGCTACACCTTC. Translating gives CASSLQSGRGPYGYTF.

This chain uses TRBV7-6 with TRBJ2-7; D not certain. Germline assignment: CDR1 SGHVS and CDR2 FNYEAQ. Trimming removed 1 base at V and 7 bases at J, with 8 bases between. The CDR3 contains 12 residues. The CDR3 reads CASSLDSVEQYF. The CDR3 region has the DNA TGTGCCAGCAGCTTAGATTCGGTGGAGCAGTACTTC.